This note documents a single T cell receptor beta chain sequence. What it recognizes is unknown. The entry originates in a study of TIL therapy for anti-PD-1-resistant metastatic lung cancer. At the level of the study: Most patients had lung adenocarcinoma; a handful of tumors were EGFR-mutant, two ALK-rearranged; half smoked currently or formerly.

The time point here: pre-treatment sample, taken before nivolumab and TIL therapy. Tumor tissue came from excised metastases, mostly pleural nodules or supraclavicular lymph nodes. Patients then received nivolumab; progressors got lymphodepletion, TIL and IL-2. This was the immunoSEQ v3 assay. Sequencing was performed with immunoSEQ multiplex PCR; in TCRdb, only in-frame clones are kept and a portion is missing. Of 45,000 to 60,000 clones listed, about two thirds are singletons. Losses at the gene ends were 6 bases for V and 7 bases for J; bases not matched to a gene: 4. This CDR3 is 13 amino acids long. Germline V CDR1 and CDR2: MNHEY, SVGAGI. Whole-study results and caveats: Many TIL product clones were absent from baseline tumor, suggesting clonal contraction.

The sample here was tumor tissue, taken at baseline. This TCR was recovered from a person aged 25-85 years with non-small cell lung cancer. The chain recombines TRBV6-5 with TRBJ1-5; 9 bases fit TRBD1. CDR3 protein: CASRPQGAQPQHF. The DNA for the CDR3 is TGTGCCAGCAGGCCACAGGGGGCCCAGCCCCAGCATTTT.